The 30 T cell receptor beta chains below all came from one sample that was sequenced in a study of OX40 agonist ivuxolimab in advanced cancers. Here immunoSEQ multiplex PCR was the method, and the copy in TCRdb shows in-frame clones only, minus some. The data show about 96,000 clones, with 90% seen just once and 1.5% to 2% held by the top ten. The sequencing here drew on CD4+ or CD8+ T cells sorted from blood, taken in a trial of the OX40 agonist ivuxolimab. Receptor source: an adult with an advanced solid tumor such as melanoma, head and neck, liver or kidney cancer.

This sequence joins TRBV19 and TRBJ2-7, with 13 positions matching TRBD2. The CDR3 is 16 amino acids. The V segment lost 3 bases and the J segment 7 bases; nucleotides outside the gene matches: 9. Germline CDR1 reads LNHDA; CDR2 reads SQIVND (reference sequence). DNA of the CDR3: TGTGCCAGTAGTATCCCACGGACTAGCGGGAGCGAAGAGCAGTACTTC. It is translated as CASSIPRTSGSEEQYF. Looking up the rest from reference TRBV19 and TRBJ2-7 gives the full variable domain: DGGITQSPKYLFRKEGQNVTLSCEQNLNHDAMYWYRQDPGQGLRLIYYSQIVNDFQKGDIAEGYSVSREKKESFPLTVTSAQKNPTAFYLCASSIPRTSGSEEQYFGPGTRLTVT.

The chain uses TRBV28 and TRBJ2-6; no clear D gene. The germline V and J ends were trimmed by 4 bases and 2 bases, with 12 bases remaining between them. Germline CDR1 is MDHEN and CDR2 is SYDVKM. CDR3 size: 16 residues. Here the CDR3 reads CASSSITTAGANVLTF. The DNA for the CDR3 is TGTGCCAGCAGTTCCATAACTACCGCTGGGGCCAACGTCCTGACTTTC.

The chain combines TRBV6-5 with TRBJ1-3; D possibly corresponds to TRBD1 (5 bases). Germline V gene data show CDR1 as MNHEY and CDR2 as SVGAGI. The CDR3 has 16 residues. V lost 3 bases, J lost 2 bases, and 14 bases lay in between. The CDR3 loop is CASSYRAGSPGNTIYF. Written as DNA, the CDR3 is TGTGCCAGCAGTTATCGGGCAGGGAGTCCTGGAAACACCATATATTTT.

The chain carries TRBV5-1 and TRBJ1-1, with no clear D. CDR1 and CDR2 (germline): SGHRS, YFSETQ. The CDR3 is 13 residues long. V was pared by 2 bases and J by 1 base, with 6 bases between. CDR3: CASSFDSNTEAFF. CDR3 DNA sequence: TGCGCCAGCAGCTTTGATTCGAACACTGAAGCTTTCTTT.

A few counts support this clone. The V gene is TRBV11-3, the J gene TRBJ2-7, with D possibly being TRBD1 (6 bases). Germline V gene lookup returns CDR1 SGHNT and CDR2 YENEEA. The V gene lost 2 bases and the J gene lost 6 bases, with 17 bases spanning the gap. There are 15 residues in the CDR3. The CDR3, as DNA: TGTGCCAGCAGCTTAATCCCGGGCCTAGGGGGCGAGCAGTACTTC. This sequence encodes CASSLIPGLGGEQYF.

Remarks on this clone: A read error may produce the germline difference seen at one junction end. The V gene is TRBV2, the J gene TRBJ2-3; D remains unclear. The CDR3 is made up of 12 amino acids. CDR1 SNHLY and CDR2 FYNNEI come from the germline V gene. The CDR3 DNA follows: TGTGCCAGCAGTAAAGACATCAATACGCGGTATTTT. Translated: CASSKDINTRYF.

The V call is TRBV6-4, the J call TRBJ1-1, with 8 bases that match TRBD1. Germline lookup yields CDR1 MRHNA and CDR2 SNTAGT. This CDR3 is 16 amino acids long. V gave up 2 bases and J gave up 3 bases; unmatched junction bases: 8. CDR3 in amino acids: CASSDNPGGRYTEAFF. DNA of the CDR3: TGTGCCAGCAGTGACAACCCAGGGGGCAGGTACACTGAAGCTTTCTTT.

The sample holds one count of this clone. The V call is TRBV11-2, the J call TRBJ2-7; D gene unclear. The V end was cut by 1 base, the J end by 3 bases, with 7 bases between. This CDR3 spans 13 amino acids. Germline CDR1 and CDR2: SGHAT and FQNNGV. The CDR3 nucleotides are TGTGCCAGCAGCTTAGGGACGGTCTACGAGCAGTACTTC. Protein sequence: CASSLGTVYEQYF. The whole variable domain, remainder taken from reference TRBV11-2 and TRBJ2-7, is EAGVAQSPRYKIIEKRQSVAFWCNPISGHATLYWYQQILGQGPKLLIQFQNNGVVDDSQLPKDRFSAERLKGVDSTLKIQPAKLEDSAVYLCASSLGTVYEQYFGPGTRLTVT.

The CDR3 is CAIGRELYYEQYF. For the CDR3, the DNA is TGTGCCATCGGGAGGGAACTGTACTACGAGCAGTACTTC. The chain combines TRBV10-3 with TRBJ2-7; 7 nucleotides line up with TRBD2. There are 13 residues in the CDR3. Germline V gene lookup returns CDR1 ENHRY and CDR2 SYGVKD. The V and J ends lost 8 bases and 3 bases, in that order; junction bases with no gene match: 7.

The V and J genes are TRBV11-2 and TRBJ2-2; tentative D call: TRBD2 (5 bases). Per germline, CDR1 SGHAT and CDR2 FQNNGV. Trimming cost V 3 bases and J 0 bases, with 14 bases left between them. The CDR3 is 17 amino acids. CDR3 residues: CASSLEALAANTGELFF. The DNA of the CDR3 is TGTGCCAGCAGCTTGGAGGCGCTAGCTGCGAACACCGGGGAGCTGTTTTTT.

The chain is built from TRBV5-1 and TRBJ2-6; weak D call: TRBD1 (6 bases). From germline, CDR1 is SGHRS and CDR2 YFSETQ. CDR3 size: 17 residues. Between the trimmed V and J ends, which lost 0 bases and 0 bases, there was a span of 10 bases. The CDR3 reads CASSLAGAVSGANVLTF. DNA of the CDR3: TGCGCCAGCAGCTTGGCAGGGGCGGTCTCTGGGGCCAACGTCCTGACTTTC.

The V call is TRBV7-2, the J call TRBJ2-2; TRBD1 matches 11 bases. The V and J ends lost 5 bases and 3 bases, in that order; junction bases with no gene match: 2. The CDR3 is 15 amino acids. Germline values: CDR1 SGHTA, CDR2 FQGNSA. CDR3 nucleotides: TGTGCCAGCAGCGGGACAGGGGGTGACACCGGGGAGCTGTTTTTT. Protein sequence: CASSGTGGDTGELFF. Supplemented by reference TRBV7-2 and TRBJ2-2, the full variable domain reads GAGVSQSPSNKVTEKGKDVELRCDPISGHTALYWYRQSLGQGLEFLIYFQGNSAPDKSGLPSDRFSAERTGGSVSTLTIQRTQQEDSAVYLCASSGTGGDTGELFFGEGSRLTVL.

This chain joins TRBV4-3 and TRBJ2-3, with D possibly being TRBD1 (5 bases). Trimming cost V 0 bases and J 7 bases, with 11 bases left between them. The CDR3 contains 14 residues. Germline lookup yields CDR1 LGHNA and CDR2 YSLEER. The CDR3 is CASSQDHKGYTQYF. The CDR3 bases are TGCGCCAGCAGCCAAGACCACAAGGGGTATACGCAGTATTTT.

V and J are TRBV5-8 and TRBJ2-7, with D tentatively TRBD1 or TRBD2 (6 bases each). Germline V gives CDR1 SGHTS, CDR2 YDEGEE. V lost 2 bases and J 3 bases, leaving 24 bases between the germline ends. This CDR3 is 18 amino acids long. The chain's CDR3 is CASSFSSRGRPGSYEQYF. The CDR3 nucleotides read TGTGCCAGCAGCTTCTCATCTCGGGGGCGGCCGGGTAGCTACGAGCAGTACTTC.

The CDR3 bases are TGTGCCAGTAGTATAGGGCTAGCGGCAAAGAGAGGAGAGACCCAGTACTTC. Residues: CASSIGLAAKRGETQYF. V and J are TRBV19 and TRBJ2-5; 7 nucleotides line up with TRBD2. The CDR3 runs 17 residues. In germline, CDR1 is LNHDA, CDR2 SQIVND (reference sequence). V dropped 1 base and J dropped 4; count of bases not matched to a gene: 12. The full variable domain, with the rest looked up from reference TRBV19 and TRBJ2-5, is DGGITQSPKYLFRKEGQNVTLSCEQNLNHDAMYWYRQDPGQGLRLIYYSQIVNDFQKGDIAEGYSVSREKKESFPLTVTSAQKNPTAFYLCASSIGLAAKRGETQYFGPGTRLLVL.

This chain connects TRBV5-1 to TRBJ2-6; D is possibly TRBD2 (5 bases). CDR1 SGHRS and CDR2 YFSETQ come from the germline V gene. Trimming took 2 bases from V and 3 from J, leaving 12 bases between them. The CDR3 is 16 residues long. CDR3 DNA: TGCGCCAGCAGCTTCCGGGGAGCTTATGGGGCCAACGTCCTGACTTTC. Residues: CASSFRGAYGANVLTF.

The chain recombines TRBV28 with TRBJ2-1, with 8 positions matching TRBD1. This CDR3 spans 17 amino acids. J gave up 5 bases and V 1 base, and 10 bases lay outside the gene matches. In germline, CDR1 is MDHEN, CDR2 SYDVKM. CDR3 residues: CASSLFSGGFRNNEQFF. The CDR3 DNA reads as TGTGCCAGCAGTTTATTTTCAGGGGGCTTTCGTAACAATGAGCAGTTCTTC.

V and J are TRBV25-1 and TRBJ1-2; D remains ambiguous. There are 13 residues in the CDR3. The germline V gene has CDR1 MGHDK and CDR2 SYGVNS. V gave up 1 base and J gave up 4 bases, with 7 bases separating them. The CDR3 sequence is CASSEFGVYGYTF. In nucleotides, the CDR3 is TGTGCCAGCAGTGAATTCGGGGTCTATGGCTACACCTTC.

The V and J genes are TRBV5-3 and TRBJ2-2; 8 nucleotides agree with TRBD2. TRBV5-3 is known as an ORF, though its function is uncertain. After removal of 4 bases from V and 5 bases from J, the junction contained 19 bases not matched to a gene. This CDR3 region has 19 residues. The CDR3, as DNA: TGTGCCAGAAGCGAGCCCCCGGGACTAGGTAGCGGTGCGACCGGGGAGCTGTTTTTT. This gives the protein CARSEPPGLGSGATGELFF.

The CDR3 loop is CASSSTGATNEKLFF. The CDR3 DNA is TGTGCCAGCAGCAGCACAGGGGCAACTAATGAAAAACTGTTTTTT. The chain uses TRBV7-2 and TRBJ1-4; 7 positions match TRBD1. V lost 5 bases to trimming and J lost 0 bases; unmatched junction nucleotides: 3. The CDR3 totals 15 residues. Germline loops: CDR1 SGHTA, CDR2 FQGNSA.

V and J are TRBV7-3 and TRBJ1-1, with D hard to call. Trimming shortened V by 5 bases and J by 7 bases, and 20 bases separated the two germline ends. CDR3 size: 15 residues. Looked up from germline, CDR1 is SGHTA and CDR2 is FQGTGA. CDR3 nucleotide sequence: TGTGCCAGCAGCGACCGGACCCCCTATAGAGGTGAAGCTTTCTTT. Protein product: CASSDRTPYRGEAFF.

This chain links TRBV28 with TRBJ2-5, with TRBD1 matching 9 bases. With V trimmed by 5 bases and J by 4 bases, 8 bases remained unmatched. The CDR3 sequence is 15 residues long. CDR1 and CDR2 from the germline V gene are MDHEN and SYDVKM. The CDR3 is CASSPGQGGAETQYF. The DNA of the CDR3 is TGTGCCAGCAGTCCGGGACAGGGAGGTGCAGAGACCCAGTACTTC.

The rearrangement joins TRBV9 to TRBJ1-5, with 7 nucleotides matching TRBD1. Per germline, CDR1 SGDLS and CDR2 YYNGEE. J was trimmed by 6 bases and V by 0 bases; bases with no gene match: 3. CDR3 length equals 14 residues. In DNA form, the CDR3 reads TGTGCCAGCAGCGTAGGAGGGGGCGGTCAGCCCCAGCATTTT. It translates to CASSVGGGGQPQHF.

This sequence joins TRBV5-1 and TRBJ1-5; D call uncertain. The V end was cut by 0 bases, the J end by 4 bases, with 8 bases between. CDR3 length: 14 residues. CDR1 is SGHRS, CDR2 YFSETQ, per germline. The CDR3 DNA reads as TGCGCCAGCAGCTTGGGGGTGGGGAATCAGCCCCAGCATTTT. It codes for CASSLGVGNQPQHF.

This chain links TRBV6-5 with TRBJ2-3; D may be TRBD2 (6 bases). The germline V and J ends were trimmed by 6 bases and 2 bases, with 15 bases remaining between them. CDR3 size: 15 residues. CDR1 MNHEY and CDR2 SVGAGI come from the germline V gene. The CDR3 DNA sequence: TGTGCCAGCAGGGCGGGGCCTGCCCTCACAGATACGCAGTATTTT. Encoded protein: CASRAGPALTDTQYF.

The CDR3, as DNA: TGTGCCAGCAGCCAAGAAAATTTCCTCAATGAGCAGTTCTTC. Its protein product is CASSQENFLNEQFF. This chain joins TRBV4-2 and TRBJ2-1; no reliable D call. CDR1 and CDR2 from the germline V gene are LGHNA and YNFKEQ. V gave up 0 bases and J gave up 6 bases, with 9 bases separating them. The CDR3 contains 14 residues.

The chain recombines TRBV5-6 with TRBJ2-7; no clear D. The CDR3 is 13 amino acids. V lost 3 bases, J lost 4 bases, and 11 bases lay in between. The germline V gene encodes CDR1 SGHDT and CDR2 YYEEEE. In nucleotides, the CDR3 is TGTGCCAGCAGCTCCCCTCGCCCGTACGAGCAGTACTTC. Protein product: CASSSPRPYEQYF.

This clone was seen a handful of times. The chain couples TRBV7-2 to TRBJ2-3; D possibly uses TRBD1 or TRBD2 (6 bases each). Germline V gene sequence: CDR1 SGHTA, CDR2 FQGNSA. The CDR3 length is 14 residues. V lost 5 bases and J 4 bases, leaving 13 bases between the germline ends. The CDR3 reads CASSVGGPPDTQYF. CDR3 DNA: TGTGCCAGCAGCGTGGGGGGCCCCCCAGATACGCAGTATTTT.

This rearrangement joins TRBV11-3 to TRBJ2-2; D is unclear. V lost 5 bases and J lost 3, with 10 bases in between. Looked up from germline, CDR1 is SGHNT and CDR2 is YENEEA. The CDR3 is 14 residues long. In DNA, the CDR3 is TGTGCCAGCAGCCCTGTTTTGGACACCGGGGAGCTGTTTTTT. It yields the protein CASSPVLDTGELFF.

The chain links TRBV7-2 to TRBJ2-7, with D perhaps TRBD1 or TRBD2 (5 bases each). Germline lookup yields CDR1 SGHTA and CDR2 FQGNSA. This CDR3 is 14 amino acids long. V was clipped by 4 bases and J by 4 bases, with 14 bases between them. The CDR3 nucleotides are TGTGCCAGCAGCTCCCGGGACGGACCGTACGAGCAGTACTTC. Its protein is CASSSRDGPYEQYF.